The sample holds one count of the clone carrying this T cell receptor beta chain. What it binds is not known. This record belongs to a study of shared clonotypes between healthy human individuals. The CDR3 has 15 residues. J gave up 2 bases and V 4 bases, and 7 bases lay outside the gene matches. Germline lookup yields CDR1 SGHRS and CDR2 YFSETQ. General study results and limits: Only blood samples were collected, and tissue repertoires likely differ.

In the source study's methods: Filtering differed because ImmunoSEQ produced junction-only sequences that carried no quality scores. Clones were sequenced by immunoSEQ multiplex PCR, and TCRdb holds only the in-frame ones, with some missing. V, J and clone size are taken as reported in that table, and D and trimming were inferred from the DNA itself. Of around 940,000 clones listed, over 60% are singletons. The receptor's source is a man between 18 and 35 years old in good health. The specimen sequenced was memory CD4+ T cells sorted from blood. The subset is: CD45RA-negative fraction. This chain links TRBV5-1 with TRBJ2-5; TRBD2 matches at 8 bases. CDR3 region: CASSPNSGEQETQYF. The CDR3 region has the DNA TGCGCCAGCAGCCCCAATAGCGGGGAGCAAGAGACCCAGTACTTC.